The 16 T cell receptor beta chains in this list originate from one sample, sequenced in a study of blood T cell repertoires in COVID-19. Data came from immunoSEQ multiplex PCR; TCRdb stores just in-frame clones and leaves some out. The table shows about 210,000 clones, with around four fifths occurring only once. The sample taken for sequencing was peripheral blood. These receptors were collected from a middle-aged woman with active or convalescent COVID-19.

The chain recombines TRBV3-1 (or the pseudogene TRBV3-2) with TRBJ1-1; TRBD1 matches at 8 bases. Trimming at V came to 3 bases and at J to 2 bases, leaving 5 bases not matched to a gene. The germline gives CDR1 LGHDT, CDR2 YNNKEL (reference sequence). This CDR3 is built from 15 residues. This chain's CDR3 is CASSHAGQGNTEAFF. CDR3 coding DNA: TGTGCCAGCAGCCACGCAGGACAGGGAAACACTGAAGCTTTCTTT.

This clone was picked up one time. The chain recombines TRBV7-2 with TRBJ2-3; the match to TRBD1 covers 9 bases. The CDR3 consists of 17 residues. V was clipped by 8 bases and J by 4 bases; unmatched bases: 16. Germline V gene lookup returns CDR1 SGHTA and CDR2 FQGNSA. The CDR3, as DNA: TGTGCCAGCGGCGCCCGGATGGGACAGGGTCTCGCAGATACGCAGTATTTT. Residues: CASGARMGQGLADTQYF.

The V and J genes are TRBV7-3 and TRBJ2-2; D gene ambiguous. V was shortened by 2 bases and J by 0 bases, with 4 bases between the two germline ends. In germline, CDR1 is SGHTA, CDR2 FQGTGA. The length of the CDR3 is 14 residues. The CDR3 nucleotides are TGTGCCAGCAGCTTACCCGCGAACACCGGGGAGCTGTTTTTT. Its protein is CASSLPANTGELFF. Together with reference TRBV7-3 and TRBJ2-2, the CDR3 gives the full variable domain: GAGVSQTPSNKVTEKGKYVELRCDPISGHTALYWYRQSLGQGPEFLIYFQGTGAADDSGLPNDRFFAVRPEGSVSTLKIQRTERGDSAVYLCASSLPANTGELFFGEGSRLTVL.

Notes on this clone: In the same sample, other DNA sequences code for this CDR3. The chain joins TRBV27 to TRBJ1-2; D gene ambiguous. Germline V gene sequence: CDR1 MNHEY, CDR2 SMNVEV (reference sequence). Trimming cost V 2 bases and J 0 bases, with 10 bases left between them. The CDR3 is 15 residues long. CDR3 in DNA: TGTGCCAGCAGTTTACGCGGGCAGGCTAACTATGGCTACACCTTC. Translation: CASSLRGQANYGYTF.

The V gene is TRBV9, the J gene TRBJ1-5, with TRBD1 matching 10 bases. CDR1 is SGDLS, CDR2 YYNGEE, per germline. The CDR3 is made up of 15 amino acids. With 3 bases clipped from V and 11 bases from J, the junction kept 11 bases outside the gene matches. The CDR3 spells CASSAGGGTGVSQHF. The CDR3 nucleotides read TGTGCCAGCAGCGCGGGAGGGGGGACAGGGGTGTCCCAGCATTTT.

The chain uses TRBV20-1 and TRBJ1-1, with D unresolved. Looked up from germline, CDR1 is DFQATT and CDR2 is SNEGSKA (reference sequence). Between the trimmed V and J ends, which lost 0 bases and 10 bases, there was a span of 6 bases. This CDR3 is 10 amino acids long. The CDR3 DNA sequence: TGCAGTGCTAGAGATGTGGCAGCTTTCTTT. Protein: CSARDVAAFF.

This sequence joins TRBV30 and TRBJ2-7, with D possibly matching TRBD1 (5 bases). The germline V and J ends were trimmed by 2 bases and 0 bases, with 11 bases remaining between them. In germline, CDR1 is GTSNPN, CDR2 SVGIG (reference sequence). The CDR3 totals 14 residues. The CDR3 loop is CAWSQRTTSYEQYF. The CDR3 DNA reads TGTGCCTGGAGTCAGAGGACAACCTCCTACGAGCAGTACTTC. The complete variable domain, with remaining parts taken from reference TRBV30 and TRBJ2-7, reads SQTIHQWPATLVQPVGSPLSLECTVEGTSNPNLYWYRQAAGRGLQLLFYSVGIGQISSEVPQNLSASRPQDRQFILSSKKLLLSDSGFYLCAWSQRTTSYEQYFGPGTRLTVT.

J is TRBJ2-5 and V is TRBV6-5; the D gene is possibly TRBD1 (7 bases). V was shortened by 6 bases and J by 5 bases, with 16 bases between the two germline ends. There are 14 residues in the CDR3. CDR1 is MNHEY and CDR2 is SVGAGI in the germline V gene. Written as DNA, the CDR3 is TGTGCCAGCAGAACGCCAGGGGGGAGGGAGACCCAGTACTTC. It is translated as CASRTPGGRETQYF.

The rearrangement joins TRBV19 to TRBJ1-1; 9 nucleotides match TRBD1. The ends lost 6 bases at V and 5 bases at J; junction bases unmatched: 16. The CDR3 is 17 residues long. From germline, CDR1 is LNHDA and CDR2 SQIVND (reference sequence). CDR3: CASRADRGIRVRTEAFF. The CDR3, as DNA: TGTGCCAGTAGGGCGGACAGGGGAATTCGGGTGAGGACTGAAGCTTTCTTT.

J is TRBJ2-5 and V is TRBV11-1, with 9 bases that match TRBD2. Germline CDR1 and CDR2: SGHAT and FQDESV (reference sequence). The CDR3 covers 15 residues. The trim removed 8 bases at V and 3 bases at J, leaving 10 bases unmatched. CDR3 coding DNA: TGTGCCAGCTGTTGCGGGGGGGCCGTCGAAGAGACCCAGTACTTC. It specifies CASCCGGAVEETQYF.

The rearrangement joins TRBV13 to TRBJ2-3, with D possibly being TRBD2 (5 bases). Germline CDR1 reads PRHDT; CDR2 reads FYEKMQ (reference sequence). The CDR3 has 20 residues. Trimming shortened V by 5 bases and J by 0 bases, and 27 bases separated the two germline ends. In DNA, the CDR3 is TGTGCCAGCAGCCGAAAGCCGCTTAGGAAGGACTTTCTGAGCACAGATACGCAGTATTTT. This encodes CASSRKPLRKDFLSTDTQYF.

This sequence joins TRBV25-1 and TRBJ2-7; 10 positions agree with TRBD1. CDR3 length: 15 residues. CDR1 is MGHDK, CDR2 SYGVNS, per germline. V was pared by 5 bases and J by 7 bases, with 11 bases of the junction left unmatched. CDR3 amino acids: CASSTGTGALGEQYF. The CDR3 coding sequence is TGTGCCAGCAGTACCGGGACAGGGGCCCTCGGGGAGCAGTACTTC.

This sequence joins TRBV2 and TRBJ1-5; D is perhaps TRBD1 (5 bases). V shed 6 bases and J shed 5 bases, with 14 bases lying between them. The CDR3 spans 14 residues. CDR1 and CDR2 (germline): SNHLY, FYNNEI. CDR3 nucleotides: TGTGCCAGCAGGAGAACAGGCGGGGATCAGCCCCAGCATTTT. Encoded protein: CASRRTGGDQPQHF.

The chain uses TRBV14 and TRBJ2-5, with TRBD2 identical over 12 bases. Per germline, CDR1 SGHDN and CDR2 FVKESK. The V and J ends lost 2 bases and 5 bases, in that order; junction bases with no gene match: 18. CDR3 length: 20 residues. CDR3 in amino acids: CASSQSSFLSRLAGAETQYF. The CDR3 region has the DNA TGTGCCAGCAGCCAATCTTCGTTTCTGAGTCGACTAGCGGGAGCCGAGACCCAGTACTTC.

Only a few counts were recorded for this clone. J is TRBJ2-2 and V is TRBV10-3; possible D gene TRBD1, 6 bases. V lost 4 bases to trimming and J lost 4 bases, with 13 bases between them. The germline CDR1 and CDR2 sequences are ENHRY and SYGVKD. The CDR3 covers 15 residues. The CDR3 sequence is CAISAQGPGTGELFF. CDR3 nucleotide sequence: TGTGCCATCAGTGCTCAGGGGCCCGGCACCGGGGAGCTGTTTTTT.

The chain recombines TRBV7-9 with TRBJ2-3; D is ambiguous. This CDR3 contains 15 residues. Per the germline V gene, CDR1 is SEHNR and CDR2 is FQNEAQ (reference sequence). Trimming shortened V by 7 bases and J by 4 bases, and 18 bases separated the two germline ends. The CDR3 reads CASNPVPYPADTQYF. CDR3 coding DNA: TGTGCCAGCAACCCCGTCCCCTACCCCGCAGATACGCAGTATTTT.